A selection of T cell receptor beta chains follows, all from one sample in a study of OX40 agonist ivuxolimab in advanced cancers. Sequencing used immunoSEQ multiplex PCR; TCRdb keeps in-frame clones, though not all of them. The data contain just over 7,500 clones, 80% to 90% of them singletons. The sequenced sample was CD4+ or CD8+ T cells sorted from blood, obtained in a trial of the OX40 agonist ivuxolimab. The receptors stem from an adult with an advanced solid tumor such as melanoma, head and neck, liver or kidney cancer. Both conserved end residues are part of each CDR3. A D gene is named only where the DNA matches it firmly. The size entry is marked missing in some rows and otherwise reads once, few, many or a size class.

size | J | V | D | CDR3 | DNA
- | TRBJ1-2 | TRBV7-2 | - | CASSPQGGLGGYTF | TGTGCCAGCAGCCCCCAGGGAGGGCTCGGAGGCTACACCTTC
- | TRBJ2-1 | TRBV18 | - | CASSKTSGGDNEQFF | TGTGCCAGCTCTAAAACCAGTGGGGGAGACAATGAGCAGTTCTTC
- | TRBJ1-5 | TRBV7-8 | TRBD1 | CASRLAHIGQGGNQPQHF | TGTGCCAGCAGGTTAGCTCATATTGGACAGGGGGGCAATCAGCCCCAGCATTTT
once | TRBJ1-2 | TRBV9 | - | CASNPTGSFGYTF | TGTGCCAGCAACCCGACAGGCTCCTTCGGCTACACCTTC
- | TRBJ1-6 | TRBV25-1 | TRBD1 | CASSRQGRSSPLHF | TGTGCCAGCAGCCGACAGGGTCGGAGTTCACCCCTCCACTTT
- | TRBJ1-1 | TRBV7-2 | TRBD1 | CASSLGDRGDTEAFF | TGTGCCAGCAGCTTAGGTGACAGGGGGGACACTGAAGCTTTCTTT
- | TRBJ1-6 | TRBV4-3 | TRBD1 | CASSQGAGGSSPLHF | TGCGCCAGCAGCCAAGGGGCAGGGGGAAGTTCACCCCTCCACTTT
once | TRBJ2-7 | TRBV5-1 | - | CASSSFGARGQNSYEQYF | TGCGCCAGCAGCTCCTTTGGGGCGCGGGGTCAGAACTCCTACGAGCAGTACTTC
few | TRBJ2-5 | TRBV6-6 | - | CASSRRQGGETQYF | TGTGCCAGCAGTCGTCGACAGGGAGGGGAGACCCAGTACTTC
- | TRBJ2-7 | TRBV6-1 | TRBD2 | CASSGHRTGRTSGLSVEQYF | TGTGCCAGCAGTGGACACCGGACAGGAAGGACTAGCGGGCTTTCGGTAGAGCAGTACTTC
- | TRBJ2-5 | TRBV11-2 | - | CASSLVPQETQYF | TGTGCCAGCAGCTTAGTCCCTCAAGAGACCCAGTACTTC
- | TRBJ2-5 | TRBV28 | - | CASSSPVGIEETQYF | TGTGCCAGCAGTTCCCCGGTCGGGATAGAAGAGACCCAGTACTTC
- | TRBJ2-7 | TRBV2 | - | CSAPPRVPQSYEQYF | TGTTCTGCGCCCCCCCGCGTTCCCCAATCCTACGAGCAGTACTTC
- | TRBJ1-4 | TRBV6-1 | TRBD1 | CASADRGEKLFF | TGTGCCAGCGCCGACAGGGGAGAAAAACTGTTTTTT
- | TRBJ2-7 | TRBV6-1 | - | CASSEVRTAEQYF | TGTGCCAGCAGTGAAGTGCGGACAGCCGAGCAGTACTTC
- | TRBJ2-6 | TRBV7-6 | - | CASSLGGSGANVLTF | TGTGCCAGCAGCTTAGGGGGGTCTGGGGCCAACGTCCTGACTTTC
- | TRBJ2-1 | TRBV5-1 | - | CASSQTSNRYNEQFF | TGCGCCAGCAGCCAGACCTCAAATCGCTACAATGAGCAGTTCTTC
- | TRBJ1-1 | TRBV6-5 | - | CASSYWEGRGTEAFF | TGTGCCAGCAGTTACTGGGAGGGGAGGGGCACTGAAGCTTTCTTT
- | TRBJ2-3 | TRBV6-1 | - | CASNVDRTDTQYF | TGTGCCAGCAATGTTGATAGGACAGATACGCAGTATTTT
- | TRBJ2-7 | TRBV27 | - | CASSYKDNYEQYF | TGTGCCAGCAGTTATAAGGATAACTACGAGCAGTACTTC
- | TRBJ1-1 | TRBV7-2 | - | CASSLGGQKTTEAFF | TGTGCCAGCAGCCTAGGCGGTCAGAAAACCACTGAAGCTTTCTTT
- | TRBJ1-2 | TRBV5-3 | - | CARSLGTIALRSGYTF | TGTGCCAGAAGCTTGGGGACAATAGCCCTTCGTAGTGGCTACACCTTC
- | TRBJ1-1 | TRBV5-5 | - | CASSRSPGGNTEAFF | TGTGCCAGCAGTCGGTCTCCGGGGGGGAACACTGAAGCTTTCTTT
- | TRBJ1-5 | TRBV6-6 | TRBD1 | CASRQTGLQPQHF | TGTGCCAGCAGACAGACAGGGCTGCAGCCCCAGCATTTT
- | TRBJ2-7 | TRBV5-6 | TRBD2 | CASSLPAGGPYEQYF | TGTGCCAGCAGCTTGCCAGCGGGAGGGCCCTACGAGCAGTACTTC
- | TRBJ1-5 | TRBV6-5 | - | CASSYNREQPQHF | TGTGCCAGCAGTTACAACAGGGAACAGCCCCAGCATTTT